This is a list of T cell receptor beta chains from one sample in a study of human T cells and chemical hapten exposure. TCRdb re-derived calls from the RACE reads in MiXCR, one entry per CDR3 protein. The sample records 100,000 to 150,000 distinct CDR3 sequences, around 11% being singletons. The sequenced sample was whole blood, obtained in connection with sensitization to the hapten diphenylcyclopropenone (DPC). The source is a woman between 45 and 60 years old with alopecia areata. Some clones in this sample may be carry-over from other donors' samples. Each CDR3 is given with its conserved first and last residue. A D gene is named only where the DNA matches it firmly. Size tells how often a clone was seen (once, few, many) or the class of an expanded clone, and some rows leave it out.

v_gene,d_gene,j_gene,abundance,CDR3aa
TRBV9,.,TRBJ1-4,many,CASSPSGQTTNEKLFF
TRBV28,.,TRBJ1-4,.,CASSPSPGRGLFF
TRBV12-3/TRBV12-4,TRBD1,TRBJ2-7,many,CASSPTGGGGLEQYF
TRBV27,.,TRBJ1-6,.,CASSFMTRSPLHF
TRBV30,.,TRBJ1-1,.,CAWRLLGRANTEAFF
TRBV5-4,.,TRBJ1-5,.,CASSLIGSNQPQHF
TRBV29-1,.,TRBJ2-3,many,CSVAASTDTQYF
TRBV3-1,.,TRBJ1-3,.,CASSPPGPSGNTIYF
TRBV10-3,.,TRBJ2-3,many,CAIKASSDTDTQYF
TRBV30,.,TRBJ2-5,few,CAWSSIAETQYF
TRBV18,.,TRBJ1-1,.,CASSPPKWDNEAFF
TRBV7-2,TRBD2,TRBJ2-3,.,CASSLGAGGPSTDTQYF
TRBV12-3/TRBV12-4,.,TRBJ2-6,.,CASRYSGANVLTF
TRBV6-5,TRBD1,TRBJ1-2,many,CASSASPPGQGNYGYTF
TRBV6-5,TRBD2,TRBJ2-4,many,CASSYSEAGSSNIQYF
TRBV12-3/TRBV12-4,.,TRBJ2-3,many,CASSHPQRGTDTQYF
TRBV29-1,TRBD1,TRBJ2-2,few,CSVGGTGGYVTGELFF
TRBV6-1,TRBD2,TRBJ2-7,many,CASSDGRLGQYF
TRBV20-1,TRBD2,TRBJ2-7,few,CSARPTLAEPPYEQYF
TRBV10-3,.,TRBJ2-3,many,CAISEGGDTQYF
TRBV5-1,.,TRBJ1-1,.,CASSSIRVSAGTEAFF
TRBV25-1,TRBD1,TRBJ2-7,.,CASSARQGVGEQYF
TRBV11-3,TRBD1,TRBJ1-1,few,CASSSLMDRGGSKAFF
TRBV10-3,.,TRBJ2-7,once,CAISESVAARTYEQYF
TRBV5-1,TRBD2,TRBJ2-7,many,CASSLGTSGAEQYF
TRBV25-1,.,TRBJ2-1,.,CASSETGPYNEQFF
TRBV15,TRBD1,TRBJ1-2,.,CATLPGGYGGGYTF